Each of the 29 T cell receptor beta chains below was sequenced from the same sample in a study of T cell repertoires in cytomegalovirus infection. TCRdb reprocessed the reads via MiXCR and lists one record per CDR3 protein. This table has more than 150,000 distinct CDR3 sequences, around 22% appearing once. Material for sequencing was PBMCs. The receptors were gathered from a human donor in good health (CMV status not recorded). Some clones in this sample may be carry-over from other donors' samples.

The chain has TRBV6-5 and TRBJ2-2; no clear D. V lost 4 bases and J lost 7, with 10 bases in between. This CDR3 spans 13 amino acids. Germline CDR1 MNHEY, CDR2 SVGAGI. CDR3: CASSSMPGGELFF. CDR3 DNA: TGTGCCAGCAGTTCTATGCCGGGCGGGGAGCTGTTTTTT.

This clonotype was seen ten or more times. A junction end diverges from the germline sequence, so it may reflect a read error. The J gene is TRBJ2-2, the V gene TRBV7-7, with D tentatively TRBD1 or TRBD2 (5 bases each). The CDR3 sequence is 14 residues long. CDR1 is SSHAT and CDR2 is FNYEAQ in the germline V gene (reference sequence). CDR3 in amino acids: CASSSRRGEGELFF. CDR3 DNA: TGTGCTAGCAGCTCCCGAAGAGGGGAAGGGGAGCTGTTTTTT.

This clonotype was found many times. V is TRBV7-2 and J is TRBJ2-5; 7 positions agree with TRBD1. Losses at the gene ends were 2 bases for V and 5 bases for J; bases not matched to a gene: 8. The V gene's germline CDR1 is SGHTA and CDR2 FQGNSA. The CDR3 is 15 amino acids. The chain's CDR3 is CASSLSATGRETQYF. As DNA, the CDR3 is TGTGCCAGCAGCTTATCGGCGACAGGGCGGGAGACCCAGTACTTC.

This clonotype was counted at least ten times. The rearrangement joins TRBV7-2 to TRBJ2-7; 8 bases map to TRBD1. This CDR3 has 14 residues. The ends lost 7 bases at V and 2 bases at J; junction bases unmatched: 7. Germline V gene data show CDR1 as SGHTA and CDR2 as FQGNSA. The CDR3 protein is CASNPQGVTYEQYF. Written as DNA, the CDR3 is TGTGCCAGCAACCCACAGGGGGTGACCTACGAGCAGTACTTC.

The V call is TRBV5-1, the J call TRBJ2-2; 10 bases are a match to TRBD1. Germline CDR1 is SGHRS and CDR2 is YFSETQ. The J segment lost 5 bases and the V segment lost 4 bases, leaving 5 bases of the junction unmatched. This CDR3 spans 15 amino acids. The CDR3 loop is CASSQTGGATGELFF. The CDR3 DNA follows: TGCGCCAGCAGCCAGACAGGGGGCGCAACCGGGGAGCTGTTTTTT.

The J gene is TRBJ1-6, the V gene TRBV5-1; 7 positions agree with TRBD1. Germline lookup yields CDR1 SGHRS and CDR2 YFSETQ. V trimming: 0 bases; J trimming: 10 bases; junction bases outside the gene matches: 10. The CDR3 length is 16 residues. In nucleotides, the CDR3 is TGCGCCAGCAGCTTGGAAGGACAGGCCAGGGGATCACCCCTCCACTTT. Its translation is CASSLEGQARGSPLHF.

This clonotype was seen ten or more times. The chain couples TRBV7-2 to TRBJ2-3; D is unclear. V lost 2 bases and J 6 bases, leaving 3 bases between the germline ends. The CDR3 is made up of 11 amino acids. Germline V gives CDR1 SGHTA, CDR2 FQGNSA. The chain's CDR3 is CASSLIDTQYF. CDR3 DNA: TGTGCCAGCAGCTTAATTGATACGCAGTATTTT.

The chain carries TRBV28 and TRBJ2-5; possible D gene TRBD2, 6 bases. The ends were cut back, 5 bases at V and 2 bases at J, with 18 bases in the middle. The CDR3 has 16 residues. Germline CDR1 and CDR2: MDHEN and SYDVKM. CDR3 sequence reads: CASSLTLAGIQETQYF. CDR3 coding DNA: TGTGCCAGCAGTCTTACCCTGGCGGGGATACAAGAGACCCAGTACTTC.

The chain carries TRBV7-2 and TRBJ2-2, with 12 bases fitting TRBD2. CDR1 and CDR2 from the germline V gene are SGHTA and FQGNSA. The CDR3 has 16 residues. V shed 5 bases and J 2 bases; nucleotides not matched to a gene: 3. The CDR3 DNA is TGTGCCAGCAGCCCCGGACTAGCGGGAAACACCGGGGAGCTGTTTTTT. Its protein product is CASSPGLAGNTGELFF.

This clonotype was seen ten or more times. V is TRBV12-3 or TRBV12-4 and J is TRBJ1-5; TRBD1 is a possible D gene (6 bases). V was shortened by 5 bases and J by 0 bases, with 17 bases between the two germline ends. CDR3 length equals 17 residues. The CDR3 reads CASSQDSRAYSNQPQHF. CDR3 DNA: TGTGCCAGCAGTCAGGACAGTCGGGCTTATAGCAATCAGCCCCAGCATTTT.

This chain joins TRBV20-1 and TRBJ1-5; TRBD1 matches 11 bases. Trimming removed 2 bases from V and 7 bases from J; junction bases left unmatched: 7. Germline V gene lookup returns CDR1 DFQATT and CDR2 SNEGSKA (reference sequence). The CDR3 loop spans 15 amino acids. CDR3 residues: CSARRGGQGGQPQHF. The CDR3 DNA sequence: TGCAGTGCTAGAAGGGGGGGACAGGGGGGACAGCCCCAGCATTTT.

This clonotype has at least ten counts. The chain links TRBV7-3 to TRBJ2-1, with 12 bases lining up with TRBD2. The V segment lost 2 bases and the J segment 4 bases; nucleotides outside the gene matches: 0. This CDR3 is 15 amino acids long. Germline V gene lookup returns CDR1 SGHTA and CDR2 FQGTGA. CDR3 coding DNA: TGTGCCAGCAGCTTACTAGCGGGGGGGTACAATGAGCAGTTCTTC. Amino acids: CASSLLAGGYNEQFF. Full variable domain (remainder filled in from reference TRBV7-3 and TRBJ2-1): GAGVSQTPSNKVTEKGKYVELRCDPISGHTALYWYRQSLGQGPEFLIYFQGTGAADDSGLPNDRFFAVRPEGSVSTLKIQRTERGDSAVYLCASSLLAGGYNEQFFGPGTRLTVL.

This clonotype was detected many times. The DNA of the CDR3 is TGCGCCAGCAGCCAAGGAGTTTTTCAGCCCCAGCATTTT. Its translation is CASSQGVFQPQHF. V is TRBV4-1 and J is TRBJ1-5; D is unresolved. The CDR3 runs to 13 residues. Trimming removed 1 base from V and 6 bases from J, with 7 bases in between. Per germline, CDR1 MGHRA and CDR2 YSYEKL.

Comments on this clonotype: The CDR3 does not close with the conserved phenylalanine or tryptophan, likely indicating a read error. The chain links TRBV12-3 or TRBV12-4 to TRBJ2-1, with 8 bases identical to TRBD1. V lost 6 bases to trimming and J lost 5 bases; unmatched junction nucleotides: 15. The CDR3 runs 17 residues. CDR3 nucleotides: TGTGCCAGCAGCCGTCCGAGGGACAGGAAGTTAAACAATGAGCAGTTCCTC. It is translated as CASSRPRDRKLNNEQFL.

This clonotype was detected a few times. V is TRBV20-1 and J is TRBJ2-3; tentatively, D is TRBD2 (5 bases). V lost 7 bases and J lost 2, with 7 bases in between. The CDR3 runs to 11 residues. Germline CDR1 reads DFQATT; CDR2 reads SNEGSKA (reference sequence). The CDR3 DNA reads as TGCAGTGAGAGGGCCACAGATACGCAGTATTTT. This codes for CSERATDTQYF.

The DNA of the CDR3 is TGTGCCAGCAGCACGGGACAGGAGGTCGGGGAGCTGTTTTTT. It translates to CASSTGQEVGELFF. The V and J genes are TRBV2 and TRBJ2-2; 8 nucleotides align to TRBD1. CDR1 is SNHLY, CDR2 FYNNEI, per germline. V shed 6 bases and J 7 bases; nucleotides not matched to a gene: 7. The CDR3 has 14 amino acids.

This clonotype was detected many times. The chain employs TRBV7-2 and TRBJ1-1; 10 positions agree with TRBD1. CDR1 is SGHTA and CDR2 is FQGNSA in the germline V gene. This CDR3 region has 18 residues. V shed 5 bases, J shed 3 bases, and the junction held 15 bases outside the gene matches. CDR3 bases: TGTGCCAGCAGCGACAACACCGGGACAGGGGAAGTCCACACTGAAGCTTTCTTT. As protein: CASSDNTGTGEVHTEAFF.

Concerning this clonotype itself: The germline gene is not matched at one end of the junction; a read error may be the cause. This chain links TRBV7-2 with TRBJ1-5, with D maybe TRBD1 (6 bases). The germline V gene has CDR1 SGHTA and CDR2 FQGNSA. The CDR3 runs to 17 residues. This chain's CDR3 is CASSLAVEGQMNQPQHF. CDR3 sequence (DNA): TGTGCCAGTAGCTTAGCGGTAGAAGGACAGATGAATCAGCCCCAGCATTTT.

Many counts were recorded for this clonotype. This chain uses TRBV28 with TRBJ1-5, with D possibly being TRBD1 (6 bases). Germline CDR1 is MDHEN and CDR2 is SYDVKM. V was pared by 7 bases and J by 5 bases, with 18 bases between. This CDR3 region has 15 residues. DNA of the CDR3: TGTGCCAGCATTAGCGGGGGCGCCGTAGATCAGCCCCAGCATTTT. Translating it yields CASISGGAVDQPQHF.

This clonotype was counted ten times or more. The V and J genes are TRBV7-2 and TRBJ1-5; 9 nucleotides agree with TRBD1. CDR1 is SGHTA and CDR2 is FQGNSA in the germline V gene. With V trimmed by 6 bases and J by 0 bases, 9 bases remained unmatched. The CDR3 totals 17 residues. The CDR3 here is CASRAGQGLNSNQPQHF. The CDR3 DNA follows: TGTGCCAGCAGGGCGGGACAGGGCTTGAATAGCAATCAGCCCCAGCATTTT.

This clonotype was detected once. It may be a read error: a sequence one base away is much more abundant. V and J are TRBV7-2 and TRBJ1-2; D is unclear. The CDR3 is 15 residues long. The V and J ends lost 5 bases and 1 base respectively, with 14 bases between them. Germline CDR1 reads SGHTA; CDR2 reads FQGNSA. The CDR3 reads CASSVLQQSNYGYTF. CDR3 in DNA: TGTGCCAGCAGCGTCCTACAGCAAAGTAACTATGGCTACACCTTC.

A remark on this clonotype: This clone may be a read error of a much larger clone one base away. CDR3 nucleotide sequence: TGTGCCAGCAGCTTCGGACTACCGGGAGCCAAAAACATTCAGTACTTC. Encoded protein: CASSFGLPGAKNIQYF. The genes are TRBV7-2 and TRBJ2-4, with a weak D call TRBD2 (6 bases). V shed 3 bases and J shed 0 bases, with 12 bases lying between them. The CDR3 is made up of 16 amino acids. Germline loops: CDR1 SGHTA, CDR2 FQGNSA.

This rearrangement joins TRBV28 to TRBJ1-4, with D possibly being TRBD1 (6 bases). The V and J ends lost 2 bases and 0 bases respectively, with 7 bases between them. The CDR3 consists of 15 residues. Germline V CDR1 and CDR2: MDHEN, SYDVKM. Here the CDR3 reads CASSLRGATNEKLFF. CDR3 in DNA: TGTGCCAGCAGTTTAAGGGGGGCAACTAATGAAAAACTGTTTTTT.

This sequence joins TRBV13 and TRBJ2-3; D is unresolved. The CDR3 is 13 residues long. Germline CDR1 reads PRHDT; CDR2 reads FYEKMQ (reference sequence). Trimming left V 4 bases short and J 4 bases short, with 9 bases between. The DNA of the CDR3 is TGTGCCAGCAGCTCGCCAGGCGCAGATACGCAGTATTTT. This sequence encodes CASSSPGADTQYF. The full variable domain, with the rest looked up from reference TRBV13 and TRBJ2-3, is AAGVIQSPRHLIKEKRETATLKCYPIPRHDTVYWYQQGPGQDPQFLISFYEKMQSDKGSIPDRFSAQQFSDYHSELNMSSLELGDSALYFCASSSPGADTQYFGPGTRLTVL.

V and J are TRBV6-2 or TRBV6-3 and TRBJ1-2, with D perhaps matching TRBD1 (5 bases). Germline loops: CDR1 MNHEY, CDR2 SVGEGT. The CDR3 totals 15 residues. Trimming pared 0 bases from V and 9 bases from J, leaving 17 bases between. The CDR3 spells CASSYSVGRERSYTF. In nucleotides, the CDR3 is TGTGCCAGCAGTTACTCGGTGGGACGGGAGAGGAGCTACACCTTC.

The rearrangement joins TRBV6-5 to TRBJ2-7; perhaps TRBD1 as D (5 bases). The length of the CDR3 is 14 residues. V was trimmed by 5 bases and J by 5 bases, leaving 16 bases between them. The V gene's germline CDR1 is MNHEY and CDR2 SVGAGI. CDR3 DNA sequence: TGTGCCAGCAGTAGACGGACACAAACCCACGAGCAGTACTTC. Protein sequence: CASSRRTQTHEQYF.

This clonotype came up a few times. This chain joins TRBV12-3 or TRBV12-4 and TRBJ1-5; D gene uncertain. Trimming cost V 0 bases and J 0 bases, with 3 bases left between them. This CDR3 spans 14 amino acids. The CDR3 DNA follows: TGTGCCAGCAGTTTAGCCGTTAGCAATCAGCCCCAGCATTTT. Translating it yields CASSLAVSNQPQHF.

V and J are TRBV12-3 or TRBV12-4 and TRBJ2-5, with D unclear. This CDR3 spans 11 amino acids. Between the trimmed V and J ends, which lost 6 bases and 13 bases, there was a span of 15 bases. CDR3 nucleotide sequence: TGTGCCAGCAGCCGGGCCGGGCCTCCGTACTTC. Its translation is CASSRAGPPYF.

This clonotype was recorded a few times. The J gene is TRBJ2-5, the V gene TRBV6-6, with 9 bases that match TRBD2. CDR1 is MNHNY, CDR2 SVGAGI, per germline (reference sequence). V gave up 5 bases and J gave up 5 bases; unmatched junction bases: 18. The CDR3 contains 18 residues. The CDR3 region is CASSRRIAGATSKETQYF. The CDR3 nucleotides read TGTGCCAGCAGTAGACGAATAGCGGGGGCCACTTCGAAGGAGACCCAGTACTTC.